This record covers a single T cell receptor beta chain. PCR was performed using 60 Vbeta and 13 Jbeta primers. The table came from immunoSEQ multiplex PCR; TCRdb's copy has only in-frame clones and leaves some out. Seen here are approximately 180,000 clones, around 75% observed once, and the top ten hold just under 3%. This CDR3 spans 17 amino acids. The germline V gene encodes CDR1 LNHNV and CDR2 YYDKDF (reference sequence). The junction had 11 bases not matched to a gene; V was cut back by 3 bases and J by 3 bases. The entry originates in a study of cytomegalovirus exposure and HLA in healthy donors.

The sequencing input was PBMCs. The chain joins TRBV15 to TRBJ1-5, with TRBD1 matching 7 bases. The sequence was obtained from a male donor in good health and CMV-seronegative. The CDR3 sequence is CATSSDRVSVLNQPQHF. DNA for the CDR3: TGTGCCACCAGCAGCGACAGGGTATCGGTGCTCAATCAGCCCCAGCATTTT.